The 30 T cell receptor beta chains below all came from one sample that was sequenced in a study of CD8 T cells in Susac syndrome. The RNA input was roughly 0.45 to 1 ug, and it was reverse transcribed with random hexamers. TCRdb re-derived calls from the immunoSEQ multiplex PCR reads in MiXCR, one entry per CDR3 protein. The sample holds tens of thousands of distinct CDR3 sequences, approximately 93% seen once. Material: CD8+ T cells from PBMCs. These receptors originate from a human donor in good health.

This chain connects TRBV3-1 to TRBJ1-3; no clear D gene. V was clipped by 4 bases and J by 0 bases, with 13 bases between them. The CDR3 spans 16 residues. The germline CDR1 and CDR2 sequences are LGHDT and YNNKEL (reference sequence). This CDR3 reads CASSPLPVHSGNTIYF. CDR3 coding DNA: TGTGCCAGCAGCCCCCTCCCAGTGCACTCTGGAAACACCATATATTTT.

The chain links TRBV5-4 to TRBJ2-5, with 10 bases that match TRBD1. CDR3 size: 14 residues. Germline lookup yields CDR1 SGHNT and CDR2 YYREEE (reference sequence). The V and J ends lost 4 bases and 9 bases, in that order; junction bases with no gene match: 9. The CDR3 spells CASSPDRGLTAQYF. The DNA of the CDR3 is TGTGCCAGCAGCCCGGACAGGGGGTTGACGGCCCAGTACTTC.

The chain carries TRBV9 and TRBJ2-7; D is tentatively TRBD1 or TRBD2 (5 bases each). Germline assignment: CDR1 SGDLS and CDR2 YYNGEE. CDR3 length: 15 residues. V was pared by 3 bases and J by 0 bases, with 13 bases between. The CDR3 DNA sequence: TGTGCCAGCAGCGACGAAAGGGACGCCTCCTACGAGCAGTACTTC. Its translation: CASSDERDASYEQYF.

CDR3 DNA: TGTGCCACCAGTGAAGTCGATAGCAATCAGCCCCAGCATTTT. Translation gives CATSEVDSNQPQHF. The gene calls are TRBV24-1 and TRBJ1-5; D gene ambiguous. The ends were cut back, 4 bases at V and 0 bases at J, with 6 bases in the middle. CDR3 size: 14 residues. Germline V CDR1 and CDR2: KGHDR, SFDVKD.

V gene TRBV3-1 combines with J gene TRBJ2-1, with 12 bases matching TRBD2. V lost 1 base, J lost 2 bases, and 9 bases stayed unmatched. From germline, CDR1 is LGHDT and CDR2 YNNKEL (reference sequence). CDR3 length: 19 amino acids. The CDR3 DNA reads TGTGCCAGCAGCCAAGGGACCCTACTAGCGGGAGGCCCCTACAATGAGCAGTTCTTC. It translates to CASSQGTLLAGGPYNEQFF.

The chain is built from TRBV7-9 and TRBJ1-1, with D unresolved. V lost 4 bases, J lost 7 bases, and 19 bases lay in between. The CDR3 covers 15 residues. Germline-derived CDR1 and CDR2 are SEHNR and FQNEAQ (reference sequence). The CDR3 spells CASSSYAGFSSEAFF. In DNA, the CDR3 is TGTGCCAGCAGCTCATACGCGGGGTTCTCGAGTGAAGCTTTCTTT. Together with reference TRBV7-9 and TRBJ1-1, the CDR3 gives the full variable domain: DTGVSQNPRHKITKRGQNVTFRCDPISEHNRLYWYRQTLGQGPEFLTYFQNEAQLEKSRLLSDRFSAERPKGSFSTLEIQRTEQGDSAMYLCASSSYAGFSSEAFFGQGTRLTVV.

The chain joins TRBV24-1 to TRBJ1-5; D remains ambiguous. V lost 5 bases, J lost 5 bases, and 12 bases lay in between. There are 14 residues in the CDR3. Germline CDR1 KGHDR, CDR2 SFDVKD. The DNA of the CDR3 is TGTGCCACCAGTGGGGTCCAGGATGATCAGCCCCAGCATTTT. Protein product: CATSGVQDDQPQHF.

The chain has TRBV5-7 and TRBJ2-1; a weak D match, TRBD2 (6 bases). TRBV5-7 is marked as an open reading frame, function uncertain. The V end was cut by 2 bases, the J end by 4 bases, with 13 bases between. The length of the CDR3 is 15 residues. The DNA of the CDR3 is TGTGCCAGCAGCTTCCCCCGGAGGGAATACAATGAGCAGTTCTTC. Translated, it gives CASSFPRREYNEQFF.

This chain connects TRBV4-1 to TRBJ2-3; TRBD2 matches 8 bases. CDR1 MGHRA and CDR2 YSYEKL come from the germline V gene. With V trimmed by 0 bases and J by 4 bases, 9 bases remained unmatched. This CDR3 comprises 17 residues. This CDR3 reads CASSQDESGGLADTQYF. As DNA, the CDR3 is TGCGCCAGCAGCCAAGATGAGTCGGGAGGGCTGGCAGATACGCAGTATTTT.

V gene TRBV7-9 combines with J gene TRBJ2-7; TRBD1 agrees at 10 bases. Trimming removed 0 bases from V and 2 bases from J; junction bases left unmatched: 4. Germline V gene sequence: CDR1 SEHNR, CDR2 FQNEAQ (reference sequence). This CDR3 has 16 amino acids. In DNA, the CDR3 is TGTGCCAGCAGCTTAGCACCGGGACAGGGGACCTACGAGCAGTACTTC. It is translated as CASSLAPGQGTYEQYF. Using reference TRBV7-9 and TRBJ2-7 for the parts outside the CDR3, the full variable domain is DTGVSQNPRHKITKRGQNVTFRCDPISEHNRLYWYRQTLGQGPEFLTYFQNEAQLEKSRLLSDRFSAERPKGSFSTLEIQRTEQGDSAMYLCASSLAPGQGTYEQYFGPGTRLTVT.

The rearrangement links TRBV24-1 to TRBJ1-2; maybe TRBD1 (5 bases). This CDR3 comprises 14 residues. Trimming took 0 bases from V and 3 from J, leaving 7 bases between them. Germline CDR1 and CDR2: KGHDR and SFDVKD. CDR3: CATSDLGRDYGYTF. CDR3 coding DNA: TGTGCCACCAGTGATTTGGGCAGGGACTATGGCTACACCTTC.

The V call is TRBV15, the J call TRBJ2-7; weak D call: TRBD1 (5 bases). Germline V gives CDR1 LNHNV, CDR2 YYDKDF (reference sequence). V gave up 0 bases and J gave up 2 bases, with 11 bases separating them. There are 15 residues in the CDR3. The CDR3 reads CATSRDLGQTYEQYF. The CDR3 DNA reads as TGTGCCACCAGCAGAGATCTGGGGCAAACCTACGAGCAGTACTTC. Full variable domain (remainder filled in from reference TRBV15 and TRBJ2-7): DAMVIQNPRYQVTQFGKPVTLSCSQTLNHNVMYWYQQKSSQAPKLLFHYYDKDFNNEADTPDNFQSRRPNTSFCFLDIRSPGLGDTAMYLCATSRDLGQTYEQYFGPGTRLTVT.

CDR3 loop: CASSLGRLVLTF. For the CDR3, the DNA is TGTGCCAGCAGCTTGGGCAGGCTGGTCCTGACTTTC. This chain connects TRBV5-6 to TRBJ2-6; D is ambiguous. This CDR3 comprises 12 residues. The germline CDR1 and CDR2 sequences are SGHDT and YYEEEE. Trimming took off 0 bases at V and 13 bases at J, with 8 bases between the two ends.

J is TRBJ2-4 and V is TRBV6-5; 10 positions match TRBD1. J gave up 7 bases and V 9 bases, and 6 bases lay outside the gene matches. CDR1 is MNHEY, CDR2 SVGAGI, per germline. The CDR3 length is 13 residues. DNA of the CDR3: TGTGCCAGTACCGGGACAGGGGACAACATTCAGTACTTC. It codes for CASTGTGDNIQYF.

The chain employs TRBV20-1 and TRBJ2-1; possibly TRBD2 for D (5 bases). There are 13 residues in the CDR3. CDR1 and CDR2 (germline): DFQATT, SNEGSKA (reference sequence). The V end lost 0 bases, the J end lost 4 bases, and 7 bases lay between the germline ends. The DNA for the CDR3 is TGCAGTGCTAGAGAAACGGGGTACAATGAGCAGTTCTTC. Protein product: CSARETGYNEQFF.

The rearrangement links TRBV6-5 to TRBJ1-2, with D perhaps TRBD1 (5 bases). Trimming shortened V by 0 bases and J by 3 bases, and 14 bases separated the two germline ends. This CDR3 region has 16 residues. The germline CDR1 and CDR2 sequences are MNHEY and SVGAGI. This CDR3 reads CASSYSIRGDDYGYTF. In DNA, the CDR3 is TGTGCCAGCAGTTACTCGATTCGAGGGGACGACTATGGCTACACCTTC.

The J gene is TRBJ1-4, the V gene TRBV6-6; tentatively, D is TRBD1 (5 bases). Germline V gene lookup returns CDR1 MNHNY and CDR2 SVGAGI (reference sequence). The V and J ends lost 7 bases and 5 bases respectively, with 14 bases between them. There are 14 residues in the CDR3. The CDR3 DNA follows: TGTGCCAGCACCCACAGCTGGGGGAATGAAAAACTGTTTTTT. It specifies CASTHSWGNEKLFF.

The CDR3 sequence is CASSLRLRQPEAFF. The CDR3 DNA is TGTGCCAGCAGTTTACGCCTCCGACAGCCAGAAGCTTTCTTT. The rearrangement links TRBV12-3 or TRBV12-4 to TRBJ1-1; possibly TRBD1 for D (5 bases). This CDR3 has 14 residues. Trimming shortened V by 2 bases and J by 8 bases, and 15 bases separated the two germline ends.

V usage is TRBV27 and J usage is TRBJ1-1, with D possibly TRBD1 on 6 matching bases. This CDR3 is 17 amino acids long. The V gene's germline CDR1 is MNHEY and CDR2 SMNVEV (reference sequence). V shed 1 base and J shed 5 bases, with 20 bases lying between them. In DNA form, the CDR3 reads TGTGCCAGCAGTTTATTGGGTGGGGGCAGTGCAACGACTGAAGCTTTCTTT. Translating gives CASSLLGGGSATTEAFF.

CDR3 residues: CASSLRGAGANVLTF. CDR3 nucleotides: TGTGCCAGCAGTTTAAGGGGAGCTGGGGCCAACGTCCTGACTTTC. This sequence joins TRBV28 and TRBJ2-6; perhaps D is TRBD1 or TRBD2 (5 bases each). This CDR3 is 15 amino acids long. V was cut by 2 bases and J by 2 bases, with 7 bases left in between. CDR1 and CDR2 from the germline V gene are MDHEN and SYDVKM.

This chain joins TRBV20-1 and TRBJ1-5, with no clear D. The CDR3 totals 17 residues. The germline V and J ends were trimmed by 0 bases and 3 bases, with 18 bases remaining between them. Germline loops: CDR1 DFQATT, CDR2 SNEGSKA (reference sequence). The CDR3 protein is CSARDQDYRLANQPQHF. The DNA for the CDR3 is TGCAGTGCTAGAGATCAGGATTACCGACTCGCCAATCAGCCCCAGCATTTT.

CDR3 sequence (DNA): TGCAGCGTTGATCGACAGGGGGCTAACTATGGCTACACCTTC. This gives the protein CSVDRQGANYGYTF. This rearrangement joins TRBV29-1 to TRBJ1-2; 9 bases fit TRBD1. V trimming: 3 bases; J trimming: 0 bases; junction bases outside the gene matches: 2. CDR3 length: 14 residues. Germline V gene lookup returns CDR1 SQVTM and CDR2 ANQGSEA.

The V gene is TRBV29-1, the J gene TRBJ2-7; TRBD1 is a possible D gene (7 bases). Germline V lookup: CDR1 SQVTM, CDR2 ANQGSEA. This CDR3 comprises 14 residues. The ends were cut back, 3 bases at V and 2 bases at J, with 14 bases in the middle. CDR3 residues: CSVEGGQTAYEQYF. The CDR3 bases are TGCAGCGTTGAGGGGGGACAGACGGCCTACGAGCAGTACTTC.

The chain employs TRBV2 and TRBJ2-7; possibly TRBD2 for D (6 bases). The V gene's germline CDR1 is SNHLY and CDR2 FYNNEI. This CDR3 has 12 residues. The V end was cut by 8 bases, the J end by 6 bases, with 14 bases between. The CDR3 nucleotides read TGTGCCAGCTCCGGGACTCTAGGCGAGCAGTACTTC. Translation gives CASSGTLGEQYF.

This clonotype has more than one count but fewer than ten. V gene TRBV19 combines with J gene TRBJ2-7; D may match TRBD1 or TRBD2 (5 bases each). Germline lookup yields CDR1 LNHDA and CDR2 SQIVND (reference sequence). Trimming stripped 5 bases from V and 5 bases from J, with 13 bases between. The CDR3 has 13 residues. As DNA, the CDR3 is TGTGCCAGTAGTCGGAGGACAAACGACGAGCAGTACTTC. Protein product: CASSRRTNDEQYF.

The chain joins TRBV10-3 to TRBJ2-1, with D maybe TRBD2 (6 bases). V was shortened by 1 base and J by 4 bases, with 20 bases between the two germline ends. The CDR3 runs 18 residues. CDR1 ENHRY and CDR2 SYGVKD come from the germline V gene. The CDR3 sequence: CAISEFNDVAGKYNEQFF. In nucleotides, the CDR3 is TGTGCCATCAGTGAGTTTAATGACGTGGCGGGGAAGTACAATGAGCAGTTCTTC.

In this sample, this clonotype turned up a few times. This chain uses TRBV19 with TRBJ1-1, with D uncertain. Trimming removed 5 bases at V and 8 bases at J, with 9 bases between. The CDR3 is made up of 11 amino acids. CDR1 is LNHDA, CDR2 SQIVND, per germline (reference sequence). This CDR3 is CASSWGTEAFF. Here the CDR3 DNA reads TGTGCCAGTAGTTGGGGAACGGAAGCTTTCTTT.

V is TRBV3-1 and J is TRBJ1-3, with a weak D call TRBD1 (5 bases). The V end lost 0 bases, the J end lost 2 bases, and 14 bases lay between the germline ends. The CDR3 has 17 amino acids. Germline V CDR1 and CDR2: LGHDT, YNNKEL (reference sequence). The CDR3 loop reads CASSQDGDGLPGNTIYF. Written as DNA, the CDR3 is TGTGCCAGCAGCCAAGATGGGGACGGACTTCCTGGAAACACCATATATTTT.

The gene calls are TRBV7-9 and TRBJ1-1, with a possible D match to TRBD1 (6 bases). CDR1 is SEHNR and CDR2 is FQNEAQ in the germline V gene (reference sequence). Trimming pared 4 bases from V and 4 bases from J, leaving 13 bases between. This CDR3 spans 14 amino acids. The CDR3 DNA reads TGTGCCAGCAGCTCATACAGGGAGGGCACTGAAGCTTTCTTT. Protein product: CASSSYREGTEAFF.

This chain joins TRBV29-1 and TRBJ2-3, with a weak D call TRBD2 (6 bases). The CDR3 covers 14 residues. Germline V gene data show CDR1 as SQVTM and CDR2 as ANQGSEA. With 2 bases removed from V and 4 bases from J, the gap between germline ends came to 13 bases. This CDR3 is CSVEKLAEADTQYF. For the CDR3, the DNA is TGCAGCGTTGAAAAGTTAGCGGAGGCAGATACGCAGTATTTT.